Below, 27 T cell receptor beta chains from the same sample are listed, as sequenced in a study of human T cells and chemical hapten exposure. Time point here: patch test 1, 2 weeks after DPC sensitization. The treatment is: therapeutic diphenylcyclopropenone sensitization with weekly scalp DPC. One entry per CDR3 protein, called by TCRdb with MiXCR from the RACE reads. The table shows around 100,000 distinct CDR3 sequences, with about 10% occurring only once. The specimen was whole blood, collected in connection with sensitization to the hapten diphenylcyclopropenone (DPC). Source of these receptors: a woman aged 35 to 49 with alopecia areata. Some clones in this sample may be carry-over from other donors' samples.

Turning to this clonotype: One base away lies a much larger clone, so this may be a sequencing read error. This rearrangement joins TRBV5-1 to TRBJ2-7; a possible D gene is TRBD2 (5 bases). The CDR3 totals 16 residues. The germline V and J ends were trimmed by 4 bases and 0 bases, with 17 bases remaining between them. Germline V lookup: CDR1 SGHRS, CDR2 YFSETQ. As DNA, the CDR3 is TGCGCCAGCAGCGCGGGCGTGGACGCAGTCTCCTACGAGCAGTACTTC. This translates into CASSAGVDAVSYEQYF.

The chain carries TRBV12-3 or TRBV12-4 and TRBJ2-2; D remains ambiguous. Trimming took off 4 bases at V and 4 bases at J, with 10 bases between the two ends. The CDR3 loop spans 14 amino acids. Here the CDR3 reads CASSWGWGTGELFF. CDR3 DNA sequence: TGTGCCAGCAGTTGGGGATGGGGCACCGGGGAGCTGTTTTTT.

J is TRBJ2-1 and V is TRBV29-1; 15 bases fit TRBD2. CDR3 length: 14 amino acids. V shed 7 bases and J 9 bases; nucleotides not matched to a gene: 7. CDR1 and CDR2 (germline): SQVTM, ANQGSEA. CDR3 sequence: CSAGLAGGASEQFF. CDR3 bases: TGCAGCGCCGGACTAGCGGGAGGGGCAAGTGAGCAGTTCTTC.

This clonotype was counted only a few times. The chain has TRBV10-3 and TRBJ1-5; perhaps TRBD1 as D (6 bases). V was cut by 6 bases and J by 1 base, with 13 bases left in between. Germline assignment: CDR1 ENHRY and CDR2 SYGVKD. The length of the CDR3 is 15 residues. The CDR3 loop is CAIRGQLGSNQPQHF. The CDR3 nucleotides are TGTGCCATCAGAGGACAGTTGGGGAGCAATCAGCCCCAGCATTTT.

The chain joins TRBV4-2 to TRBJ1-2; D is ambiguous. Trimming left V 3 bases short and J 2 bases short, with 13 bases between. This CDR3 contains 15 residues. In germline, CDR1 is LGHNA, CDR2 YNFKEQ. The CDR3: CASSQSESENYGYTF. CDR3 nucleotides: TGTGCCAGCAGCCAGTCCGAGTCAGAGAACTATGGCTACACCTTC.

This clonotype showed up many times. The chain joins TRBV6-6 to TRBJ2-3, with D unclear. The germline V gene encodes CDR1 MNHNY and CDR2 SVGAGI (reference sequence). The CDR3 extends over 13 amino acids. V lost 2 bases and J lost 1, with 4 bases in between. In DNA, the CDR3 is TGTGCCAGCAGTTACGTAGGCACAGATACGCAGTATTTT. This codes for CASSYVGTDTQYF.

This clonotype appeared many times. The V call is TRBV6-6, the J call TRBJ2-2; D is perhaps TRBD2 (5 bases). Deletions cut 0 bases from V and 2 bases from J, with 16 bases between. The V gene's germline CDR1 is MNHNY and CDR2 SVGAGI (reference sequence). The CDR3 has 18 amino acids. Here the CDR3 reads CASSYSKLSGSNTGELFF. CDR3 in DNA: TGTGCCAGCAGTTACTCGAAGCTGTCGGGGAGTAACACCGGGGAGCTGTTTTTT.

V is TRBV29-1 and J is TRBJ1-1, with a tentative D call TRBD1 (5 bases). The germline V and J ends were trimmed by 5 bases and 0 bases, with 10 bases remaining between them. The length of the CDR3 is 13 residues. CDR1 and CDR2 (germline): SQVTM, ANQGSEA. The CDR3 reads CSVLSGMNTEAFF. The CDR3 nucleotides are TGCAGCGTTTTATCAGGGATGAACACTGAAGCTTTCTTT.

There are many counts of this clonotype. The rearrangement links TRBV20-1 to TRBJ2-1; TRBD2 matches 8 bases. Germline CDR1 is DFQATT and CDR2 is SNEGSKA (reference sequence). V trimming: 2 bases; J trimming: 0 bases; junction bases outside the gene matches: 0. The CDR3 totals 14 residues. The DNA for the CDR3 is TGCAGTGCTAGAAGCGGGAGCTCCTACAATGAGCAGTTCTTC. Encoded protein: CSARSGSSYNEQFF.

CDR3 sequence: CASSQSPGQGKETQYF. CDR3 DNA sequence: TGCGCCAGCAGTCAAAGTCCGGGACAGGGTAAAGAGACCCAGTACTTC. J is TRBJ2-5 and V is TRBV5-1, with 9 nucleotides matching TRBD1. The CDR3 is made up of 16 amino acids. Germline CDR1 SGHRS, CDR2 YFSETQ. J gave up 3 bases and V 5 bases, and 11 bases lay outside the gene matches.

There are a few counts of this clonotype. V usage is TRBV6-2 or TRBV6-3 and J usage is TRBJ2-1; 10 bases fit TRBD1. The germline V gene has CDR1 MNHEY and CDR2 SVGEGT. The CDR3 is made up of 14 amino acids. Trimming took 4 bases from V and 9 from J; bases not matched to a gene: 6. The CDR3 DNA sequence: TGTGCCAGCAGTTCTGACAGGGGGCGCAGTGAGCAGTTCTTC. This translates into CASSSDRGRSEQFF.

In this sample, this clonotype turned up many times. This chain uses TRBV20-1 with TRBJ2-6; TRBD2 might be the D (5 bases). CDR3 length equals 15 residues. Per the germline V gene, CDR1 is DFQATT and CDR2 is SNEGSKA (reference sequence). The germline V and J ends were trimmed by 0 bases and 4 bases, with 10 bases remaining between them. CDR3 residues: CSARDRGAGANVLTF. The DNA for the CDR3 is TGCAGTGCTAGAGATCGGGGTGCAGGGGCCAACGTCCTGACTTTC.

Many counts were recorded for this clonotype. The gene calls are TRBV6-5 and TRBJ2-2; 7 positions match TRBD1. Germline assignment: CDR1 MNHEY and CDR2 SVGAGI. The CDR3 runs 16 residues. With V trimmed by 4 bases and J by 1 base, 6 bases remained unmatched. CDR3 residues: CASSSWDRLNTGELFF. CDR3 DNA: TGTGCCAGCAGTTCGTGGGACAGACTGAACACCGGGGAGCTGTTTTTT.

This clonotype was seen a few times. A read error may account for a junction end that differs from germline. This chain connects TRBV2 to TRBJ2-5, with TRBD2 as a possible D gene (7 bases). CDR1 is SNHLY, CDR2 FYNNEI, per germline. This CDR3 region has 14 residues. CDR3 nucleotides: TGTGCCAGCAGTGCACGGGGGGCACAAGAGACCCAGCACTTC. Amino acid sequence: CASSARGAQETQHF.

The chain is built from TRBV11-3 and TRBJ2-1; TRBD2 agrees at 11 bases. The germline V gene has CDR1 SGHNT and CDR2 YENEEA. The CDR3 spans 14 residues. Unmatched junction bases numbered 5, after V lost 5 bases and J lost 8 bases. CDR3 in amino acids: CASSPGTSGDEQFF. DNA of the CDR3: TGTGCCAGCAGCCCCGGGACTAGCGGAGATGAGCAGTTCTTC. Drawing the rest from reference TRBV11-3 and TRBJ2-1, the complete variable domain is EAGVVQSPRYKIIEKKQPVAFWCNPISGHNTLYWYLQNLGQGPELLIRYENEEAVDDSQLPKDRFSAERLKGVDSTLKIQPAELGDSAVYLCASSPGTSGDEQFFGPGTRLTVL.

In regard to this clonotype: A much more abundant neighbour one base away suggests this may be a read error. The DNA of the CDR3 is TGTGCCAGCAGCTTAGCGTCAGCGGGAGGTGGACACGAGCAGTACTTC. It yields the protein CASSLASAGGGHEQYF. The chain joins TRBV7-2 to TRBJ2-7; 9 bases agree with TRBD2. The CDR3 spans 16 residues. Germline trimming cut 0 bases from V and 5 bases from J; bases unmatched to any gene: 8. In germline, CDR1 is SGHTA, CDR2 FQGNSA. The full variable domain, its missing parts supplied by reference TRBV7-2 and TRBJ2-7, is GAGVSQSPSNKVTEKGKDVELRCDPISGHTALYWYRQSLGQGLEFLIYFQGNSAPDKSGLPSDRFSAERTGGSVSTLTIQRTQQEDSAVYLCASSLASAGGGHEQYFGPGTRLTVT.

As regards this clonotype: The junction departs from germline at one end; a sequencing error may be responsible. J is TRBJ1-1 and V is TRBV18; D is unclear. Germline V gene data show CDR1 as KGHSH and CDR2 as LQKENI. This CDR3 contains 14 residues. Here the CDR3 DNA reads TGTGCCAGCTCACCACGGAACGGTGACACTGAAGTTTTCTTT. Its translation is CASSPRNGDTEVFF.

This clonotype has more than one count but fewer than ten. J is TRBJ2-3 and V is TRBV20-1, with 10 bases matching TRBD2. The CDR3 contains 15 residues. Germline V lookup: CDR1 DFQATT, CDR2 SNEGSKA (reference sequence). V lost 6 bases to trimming and J lost 2 bases; unmatched junction nucleotides: 8. The CDR3, as DNA: TGCAGTGCAACAGGACTAGCGGAGAACACAGATACGCAGTATTTT. Its translation is CSATGLAENTDTQYF.

This clonotype was recorded many times. The chain links TRBV5-1 to TRBJ2-3, with 7 bases matching TRBD2. CDR3 length: 13 residues. From germline, CDR1 is SGHRS and CDR2 YFSETQ. V shed 7 bases and J 0 bases; nucleotides not matched to a gene: 2. The CDR3 sequence: CASGRGSTDTQYF. The CDR3 DNA is TGCGCCAGCGGGCGGGGGAGCACAGATACGCAGTATTTT.

The chain employs TRBV6-4 and TRBJ2-7; tentatively, D is TRBD1 (6 bases). CDR1 is MRHNA and CDR2 is SNTAGT in the germline V gene. Trimming pared 8 bases from V and 3 bases from J, leaving 20 bases between. This CDR3 region has 15 residues. CDR3 protein: CASGGSDSPDYEQYF. Written as DNA, the CDR3 is TGTGCCAGCGGCGGATCGGACAGTCCCGACTACGAGCAGTACTTC.

The table lists this clonotype with a few counts. This chain connects TRBV6-2 or TRBV6-3 to TRBJ1-5; possibly TRBD1 for D (5 bases). The V end was cut by 0 bases, the J end by 2 bases, with 11 bases between. From germline, CDR1 is MNHEY and CDR2 SVGEGT. This CDR3 comprises 16 residues. CDR3 sequence (DNA): TGTGCCAGCAGTTACTCGTACGGGGGAGGCAATCAGCCCCAGCATTTT. Encoded protein: CASSYSYGGGNQPQHF.

CDR3 nucleotides: TGTGCCAGCAGTGAAGGGTTGTGGGGGACGCACAATGAGCAGTTCTTC. The encoded protein is CASSEGLWGTHNEQFF. The V call is TRBV6-1, the J call TRBJ2-1; the D gene could be TRBD1 or TRBD2 (5 bases each). CDR1 is MNHNS and CDR2 is SASEGT in the germline V gene. With 1 base removed from V and 5 bases from J, the gap between germline ends came to 15 bases. The CDR3 is made up of 16 amino acids.

This clonotype showed up many times. The CDR3 region is CASTRGAAELFF. Here the CDR3 DNA reads TGTGCCAGTACGCGCGGGGCGGCGGAGCTGTTTTTT. The chain is built from TRBV19 and TRBJ2-2; weak D call: TRBD2 (6 bases). The CDR3 spans 12 residues. Germline V gene sequence: CDR1 LNHDA, CDR2 SQIVND (reference sequence). Deletions cut 7 bases from V and 10 bases from J, with 13 bases between.

The gene calls are TRBV7-2 and TRBJ2-7, with D perhaps matching TRBD1 (5 bases). This CDR3 has 15 amino acids. Germline CDR1 is SGHTA and CDR2 is FQGNSA. The V end was cut by 5 bases, the J end by 4 bases, with 18 bases between. The CDR3 sequence: CASSGRSGLGYEQYF. For the CDR3, the DNA is TGTGCCAGCAGCGGACGATCAGGGTTGGGTTACGAGCAGTACTTC.

V usage is TRBV9 and J usage is TRBJ2-7; D perhaps matches TRBD1 (6 bases). The V and J ends lost 4 bases and 2 bases respectively, with 13 bases between them. Germline assignment: CDR1 SGDLS and CDR2 YYNGEE. The CDR3 contains 14 residues. This CDR3 is CASSPRTEPYEQYF. CDR3 sequence (DNA): TGTGCCAGCAGCCCCCGGACAGAACCCTACGAGCAGTACTTC.

This clonotype was found many times. This chain links TRBV9 with TRBJ2-7, with D possibly TRBD1 on 6 matching bases. Germline-derived CDR1 and CDR2 are SGDLS and YYNGEE. This CDR3 is built from 16 residues. Trimming stripped 4 bases from V and 2 bases from J, with 19 bases between. This CDR3 is CASSLRTETPPYEQYF. The DNA of the CDR3 is TGTGCCAGCAGCTTAAGGACAGAAACACCCCCCTACGAGCAGTACTTC.

In its sample, this clonotype was seen many times. V usage is TRBV5-1 and J usage is TRBJ2-3, with TRBD1 identical over 7 bases. Unmatched junction bases numbered 4, after V lost 4 bases and J lost 2 bases. The CDR3 totals 14 residues. The germline gives CDR1 SGHRS, CDR2 YFSETQ. CDR3 in DNA: TGCGCCAGCAGCCCGGGGACAGCCACAGATACGCAGTATTTT. Translated: CASSPGTATDTQYF. Using reference TRBV5-1 and TRBJ2-3 for the parts outside the CDR3, the full variable domain is KAGVTQTPRYLIKTRGQQVTLSCSPISGHRSVSWYQQTPGQGLQFLFEYFSETQRNKGNFPGRFSGRQFSNSRSEMNVSTLELGDSALYLCASSPGTATDTQYFGPGTRLTVL.